These T cell receptor beta chains were read from a single sample in a study of vaccination effects on CD4 cells after COVID-19. Data came from immunoSEQ multiplex PCR; TCRdb stores just in-frame clones and leaves some out. The sample has about 73,000 clones, approximately 73% seen once. Antigen specificity for these receptors is unknown. Sample: CD4+ T cells from PBMCs cultured without peptide, taken after COVID-19 vaccination. The receptors come from a human donor who received a COVID-19 vaccine. CDR3s include the opening cysteine and the closing phenylalanine or tryptophan. Each record gives: J gene, D gene, V gene, clone size, CDR3 DNA, CDR3 protein. The D gene is left open where the match is weak. For some rows the clone size is stated as once, few or many, or as a class when expanded; others skip it.

TRBJ1-1 - TRBV19 - TGTGCCAGTAGTACAAGATTCGACCTGGGGACCACTGAAGCTTTCTTT CASSTRFDLGTTEAFF
TRBJ2-5 - TRBV10-2 - TGCGCCAGCAGTGAGGCTGGGGGCCGACAAGAGACCCAGTACTTC CASSEAGGRQETQYF
TRBJ1-3 - TRBV3-1/TRBV3-2 - TGTGCCAGCAGCCAAGAGGCGGGAAACACCATATATTTT CASSQEAGNTIYF
TRBJ2-2 TRBD1 TRBV12-5 - TGTGCTAGTGGTACGACAGGGGGCAACACCGGGGAGCTGTTTTTT CASGTTGGNTGELFF
TRBJ1-5 - TRBV19 - TGTGCCAGTAGAAAACAGACAGCATGGGGTGGGTCGCCCCAGCATTTT CASRKQTAWGGSPQHF
TRBJ1-2 - TRBV28 - TGTGCCAGCACCCCCGTAAGCACCAGGACTCACTATGGCTACACCTTC CASTPVSTRTHYGYTF
TRBJ2-5 - TRBV4-1 - TGCGCCAGCAGCGTCAACGGGCGACAAGAGACCCAGTACTTC CASSVNGRQETQYF
TRBJ1-2 - TRBV3-1/TRBV3-2 - TGTGCCAGCAGCCATCGGGTGGAGATGCGAGATGGCTACACCTTC CASSHRVEMRDGYTF
TRBJ1-2 - TRBV19 once TGTGCCAGTAGTATAGTGCGGATTACCCACTATGGCTACACCTTC CASSIVRITHYGYTF
TRBJ2-2 TRBD2 TRBV19 - TGTGCCAGTAGTATTCCGGGACTAGCGGGGGATACCGGGGAGCTGTTTTTT CASSIPGLAGDTGELFF
TRBJ1-1 - TRBV5-6 - TGTGCCAGCAGCTTCGAGGACAGCTGGTTTGGCACTGAAGCTTTCTTT CASSFEDSWFGTEAFF
TRBJ1-3 TRBD1 TRBV15 - TGTGCCACCAGCAGAGATGTCAGGGGGAACACCATATATTTT CATSRDVRGNTIYF
TRBJ1-4 - TRBV6-5 - TGTGCCAGCTCGGTGACGACTAATGAAAAACTGTTTTTT CASSVTTNEKLFF
TRBJ1-5 TRBD1 TRBV6-5 - TGTGCCAGCAGCCCGGACAGGGGGCCTAATCAGCCCCAGCATTTT CASSPDRGPNQPQHF
TRBJ1-2 - TRBV6-2/TRBV6-3 - TGTGCCAGCAGTGATCCAACGATCTATGGCTACACCTTC CASSDPTIYGYTF
TRBJ1-5 - TRBV6-6 few TGTGCCAGCAGTTACGCCGTCGGACAGCGCCATCAGCCCCAGCATTTT CASSYAVGQRHQPQHF
TRBJ1-3 - TRBV20-1 few TGCAGTGCTAGAGACCAAAACACCATATATTTT CSARDQNTIYF
TRBJ2-2 - TRBV9 - TGTGCCAGCAGCTCCTCATCGACGAACACCGGGGAGCTGTTTTTT CASSSSSTNTGELFF
TRBJ1-2 - TRBV5-1 - TGCGCCAGCAGCTTGGTGGCAGGGGATAAGGGCTACACCTTC CASSLVAGDKGYTF
TRBJ2-5 - TRBV27 - TGTGCCAGCAGTCGTCGACACGAGACCCAGTACTTC CASSRRHETQYF